This TCR beta chain was profiled in a study of tumor-infiltrating lymphocytes in localized non-small cell lung cancer. Study in general: Each patient gave resected tumor and non-adjacent uninvolved lung tissue.

Clones were sequenced by immunoSEQ multiplex PCR, and TCRdb holds only the in-frame ones, with some missing. The table includes over 14,000 clones, roughly 80% detected once. Regarding this clone: Its antigen is not identified.

Whole-study findings and limits: Recurrence-free survival showed no association with tumor T-cell fraction. TCR sequencing covered a subset of patients with enough tissue.

Germline-derived CDR1 and CDR2 are SGHDN and FVKESK. The V gene lost 3 bases and the J gene lost 10 bases, with 15 bases spanning the gap. The CDR3 loop spans 13 amino acids. The rearrangement links TRBV14 to TRBJ1-1; no reliable D call. Sequencing input: lung tumor tissue. This sequence originates from a human donor with non-small cell lung cancer. CDR3 DNA: TGTGCCAGCAGCCAGTCCAAGGTTCGGGGAGCTTTCTTT. Its translation is CASSQSKVRGAFF.